The TCR beta chain under discussion was sequenced for a study of CD4 T cells in relation to SARS-CoV-2 and coronaviruses. Study-wide context: Negative control cultures got HIV-1 Nef peptides or no peptide.

As concerns this clone: Its matching antigen is unknown.

The protocol was immunoSEQ multiplex PCR, while the TCRdb copy is restricted to in-frame clones and leaves out a portion. The sample consists of about 21,000 clones, more than 60% of them appearing once. Unexposed donor CD4+ T cells date from about 2010-2019, before the COVID-19 pandemic. After ten to eleven days of culture, CD4+ T cells were isolated. The germline V gene has CDR1 MGHDK and CDR2 SYGVNS. CDR3 length: 16 residues. Trimming took off 2 bases at V and 8 bases at J, with 21 bases between the two ends. The sequence came from a human donor in good health. The source material was CD4+ T cells from PBMCs, cultured in vitro. This sequence joins TRBV25-1 and TRBJ1-2; TRBD1 might be the D (6 bases). The CDR3 DNA is TGTGCCAGCAGTGAACCTCACGAGCGTAGGGGGGAAGGCTACACCTTC. Translation: CASSEPHERRGEGYTF.